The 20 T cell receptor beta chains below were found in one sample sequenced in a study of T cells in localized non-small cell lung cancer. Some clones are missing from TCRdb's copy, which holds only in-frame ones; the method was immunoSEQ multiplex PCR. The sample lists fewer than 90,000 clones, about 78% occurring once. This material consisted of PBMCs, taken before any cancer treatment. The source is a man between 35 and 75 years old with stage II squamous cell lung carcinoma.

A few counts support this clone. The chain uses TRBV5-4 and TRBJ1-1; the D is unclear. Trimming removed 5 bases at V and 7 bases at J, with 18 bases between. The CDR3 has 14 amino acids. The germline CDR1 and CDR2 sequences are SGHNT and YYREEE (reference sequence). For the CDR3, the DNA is TGTGCCAGCAGTTCACGGGCCCGTGACGGTGAAGCTTTCTTT. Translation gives CASSSRARDGEAFF. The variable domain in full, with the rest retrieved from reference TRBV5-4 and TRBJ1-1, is ETGVTQSPTHLIKTRGQQVTLRCSSQSGHNTVSWYQQALGQGPQFIFQYYREEENGRGNFPPRFSGLQFPNYSSELNVNALELDDSALYLCASSSRARDGEAFFGQGTRLTVV.

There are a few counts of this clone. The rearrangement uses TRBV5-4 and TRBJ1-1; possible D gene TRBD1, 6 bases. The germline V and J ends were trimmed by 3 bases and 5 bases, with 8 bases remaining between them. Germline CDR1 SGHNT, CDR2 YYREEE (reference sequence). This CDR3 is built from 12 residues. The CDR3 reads CASSWRGTEAFF. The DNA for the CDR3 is TGTGCCAGCAGCTGGAGGGGGACTGAAGCTTTCTTT.

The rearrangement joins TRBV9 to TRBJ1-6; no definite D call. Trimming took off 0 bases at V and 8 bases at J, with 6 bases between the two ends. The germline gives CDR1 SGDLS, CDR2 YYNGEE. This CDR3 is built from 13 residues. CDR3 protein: CASSVVRDSPLHF. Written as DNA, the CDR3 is TGTGCCAGCAGCGTAGTCCGAGATTCACCCCTCCACTTT. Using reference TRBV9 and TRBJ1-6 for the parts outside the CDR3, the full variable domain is DSGVTQTPKHLITATGQRVTLRCSPRSGDLSVYWYQQSLDQGLQFLIQYYNGEERAKGNILERFSAQQFPDLHSELNLSSLELGDSALYFCASSVVRDSPLHFGNGTRLTVT.

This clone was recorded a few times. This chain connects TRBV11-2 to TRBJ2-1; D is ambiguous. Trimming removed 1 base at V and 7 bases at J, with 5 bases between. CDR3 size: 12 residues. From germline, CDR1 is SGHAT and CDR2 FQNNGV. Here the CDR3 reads CASSLARNEQFF. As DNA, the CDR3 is TGTGCCAGCAGCTTAGCGAGGAATGAGCAGTTCTTC.

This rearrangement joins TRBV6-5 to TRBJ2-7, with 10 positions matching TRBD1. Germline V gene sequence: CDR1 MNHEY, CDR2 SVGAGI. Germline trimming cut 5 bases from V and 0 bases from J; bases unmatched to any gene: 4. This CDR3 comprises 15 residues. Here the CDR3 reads CASSPRTGGSYEQYF. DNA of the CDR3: TGTGCCAGCAGTCCCAGGACAGGGGGCTCCTACGAGCAGTACTTC.

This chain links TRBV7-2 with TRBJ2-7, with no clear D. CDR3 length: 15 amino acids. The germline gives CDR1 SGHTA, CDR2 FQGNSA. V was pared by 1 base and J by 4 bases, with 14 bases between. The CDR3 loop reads CASSLDEDPGYEQYF. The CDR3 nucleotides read TGTGCCAGCAGCTTAGATGAAGATCCCGGGTACGAGCAGTACTTC.

CDR3 nucleotides: TGCAGCGCCACCGCGGGGGCGAGAGTTGAAGCTTTCTTT. This codes for CSATAGARVEAFF. The chain links TRBV29-1 to TRBJ1-1, with a tentative D call TRBD1 (6 bases). Trimming stripped 7 bases from V and 7 bases from J, with 19 bases between. The CDR3 is 13 amino acids. Germline CDR1 SQVTM, CDR2 ANQGSEA. Using reference TRBV29-1 and TRBJ1-1 for the parts outside the CDR3, the full variable domain is SAVISQKPSRDICQRGTSLTIQCQVDSQVTMMFWYRQQPGQSLTLIATANQGSEATYESGFVIDKFPISRPNLTFSTLTVSNMSPEDSSIYLCSATAGARVEAFFGQGTRLTVV.

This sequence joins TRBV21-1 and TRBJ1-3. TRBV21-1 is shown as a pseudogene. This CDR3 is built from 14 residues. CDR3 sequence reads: CASRTDDSGNTIYF. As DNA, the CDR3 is TGTGCCAGCAGGACCGATGACTCTGGAAACACCATATATTTT.

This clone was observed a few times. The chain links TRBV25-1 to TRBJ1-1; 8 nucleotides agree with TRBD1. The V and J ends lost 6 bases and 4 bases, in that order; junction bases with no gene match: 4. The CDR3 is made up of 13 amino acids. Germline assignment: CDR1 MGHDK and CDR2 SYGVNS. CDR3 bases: TGTGCCAGCAGCGTCCAGGGGGCCACTGAAGCTTTCTTT. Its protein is CASSVQGATEAFF. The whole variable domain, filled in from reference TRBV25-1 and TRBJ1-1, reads EADIYQTPRYLVIGTGKKITLECSQTMGHDKMYWYQQDPGMELHLIHYSYGVNSTEKGDLSSESTVSRIRTEHFPLTLESARPSHTSQYLCASSVQGATEAFFGQGTRLTVV.

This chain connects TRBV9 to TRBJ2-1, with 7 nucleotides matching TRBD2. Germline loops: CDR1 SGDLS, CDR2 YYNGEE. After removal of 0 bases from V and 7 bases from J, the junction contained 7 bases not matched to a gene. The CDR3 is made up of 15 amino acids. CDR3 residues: CASSVESHGRNEQFF. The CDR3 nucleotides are TGTGCCAGCAGCGTAGAATCCCACGGGAGGAATGAGCAGTTCTTC. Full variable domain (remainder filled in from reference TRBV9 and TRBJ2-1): DSGVTQTPKHLITATGQRVTLRCSPRSGDLSVYWYQQSLDQGLQFLIQYYNGEERAKGNILERFSAQQFPDLHSELNLSSLELGDSALYFCASSVESHGRNEQFFGPGTRLTVL.

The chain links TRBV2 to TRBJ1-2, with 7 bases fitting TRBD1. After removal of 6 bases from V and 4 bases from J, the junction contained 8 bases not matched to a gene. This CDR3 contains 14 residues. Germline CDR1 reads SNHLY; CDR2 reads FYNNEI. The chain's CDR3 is CASRGGGQIYGYTF. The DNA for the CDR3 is TGTGCCAGCAGGGGAGGGGGACAGATCTATGGCTACACCTTC.

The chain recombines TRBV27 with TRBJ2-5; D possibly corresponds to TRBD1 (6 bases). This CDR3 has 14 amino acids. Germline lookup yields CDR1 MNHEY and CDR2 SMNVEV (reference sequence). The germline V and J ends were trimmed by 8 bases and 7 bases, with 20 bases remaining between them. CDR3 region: CASGINRDRATQYF. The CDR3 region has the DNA TGTGCCAGCGGCATTAACAGGGATCGGGCGACCCAGTACTTC.

CDR3 loop: CASSLLPKRAFF. The CDR3 DNA sequence: TGTGCCAGCAGTTTATTGCCGAAGAGAGCTTTCTTT. V usage is TRBV28 and J usage is TRBJ1-1; D unresolved. Germline values: CDR1 MDHEN, CDR2 SYDVKM. Trimming stripped 1 base from V and 10 bases from J, with 10 bases between. The CDR3 runs to 12 residues. The full variable domain, rest sourced from reference TRBV28 and TRBJ1-1, is DVKVTQSSRYLVKRTGEKVFLECVQDMDHENMFWYRQDPGLGLRLIYFSYDVKMKEKGDIPEGYSVSREKKERFSLILESASTNQTSMYLCASSLLPKRAFFGQGTRLTVV.

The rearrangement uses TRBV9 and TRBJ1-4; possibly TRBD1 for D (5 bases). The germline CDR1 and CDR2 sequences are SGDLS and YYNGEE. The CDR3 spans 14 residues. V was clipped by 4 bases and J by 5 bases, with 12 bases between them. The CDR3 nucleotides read TGTGCCAGCAGCCATACAGGTGGAAATGAAAAACTGTTTTTT. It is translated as CASSHTGGNEKLFF.

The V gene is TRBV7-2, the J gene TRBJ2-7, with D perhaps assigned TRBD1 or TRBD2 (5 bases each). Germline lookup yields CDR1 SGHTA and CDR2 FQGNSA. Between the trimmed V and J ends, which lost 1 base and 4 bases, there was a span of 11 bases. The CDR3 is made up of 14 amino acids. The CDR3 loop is CASSLGDVGYEQYF. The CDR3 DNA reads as TGTGCCAGCAGCTTAGGGGACGTGGGGTACGAGCAGTACTTC.

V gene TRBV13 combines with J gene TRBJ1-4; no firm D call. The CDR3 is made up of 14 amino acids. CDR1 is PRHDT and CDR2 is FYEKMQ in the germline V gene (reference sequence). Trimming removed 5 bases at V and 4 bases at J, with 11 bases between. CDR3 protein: CASSRGRYNEKLFF. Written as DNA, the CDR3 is TGTGCCAGCAGCAGAGGACGGTATAATGAAAAACTGTTTTTT. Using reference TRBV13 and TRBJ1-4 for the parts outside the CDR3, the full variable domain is AAGVIQSPRHLIKEKRETATLKCYPIPRHDTVYWYQQGPGQDPQFLISFYEKMQSDKGSIPDRFSAQQFSDYHSELNMSSLELGDSALYFCASSRGRYNEKLFFGSGTQLSVL.

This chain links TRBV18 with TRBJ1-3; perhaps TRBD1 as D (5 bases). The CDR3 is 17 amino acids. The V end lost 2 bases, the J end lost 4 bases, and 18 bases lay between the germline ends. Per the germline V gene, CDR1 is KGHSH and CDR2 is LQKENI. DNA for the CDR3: TGTGCCAGCTCACCAGGGCTACCATCAGGGTCCGGAAACACCATATATTTT. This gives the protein CASSPGLPSGSGNTIYF.

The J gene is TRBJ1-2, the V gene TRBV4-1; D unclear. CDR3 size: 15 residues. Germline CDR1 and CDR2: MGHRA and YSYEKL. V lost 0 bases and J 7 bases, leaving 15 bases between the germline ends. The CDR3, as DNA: TGCGCCAGCAGCCAAGATCCCAGGAACCTCGGTGGCTACACCTTC. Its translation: CASSQDPRNLGGYTF.

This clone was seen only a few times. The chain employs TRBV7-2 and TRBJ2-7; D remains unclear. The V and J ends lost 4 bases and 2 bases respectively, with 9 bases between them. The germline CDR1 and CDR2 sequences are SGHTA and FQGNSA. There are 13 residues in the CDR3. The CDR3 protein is CASSYPSAYEQYF. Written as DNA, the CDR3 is TGTGCCAGCAGCTACCCGAGCGCCTACGAGCAGTACTTC.

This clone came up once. The CDR3 spells CASSIQENTEAFF. CDR3 in DNA: TGTGCCAGTAGTATTCAAGAGAACACTGAAGCTTTCTTT. This sequence joins TRBV19 and TRBJ1-1; D is ambiguous. The CDR3 is 13 amino acids. From germline, CDR1 is LNHDA and CDR2 SQIVND (reference sequence). V was trimmed by 3 bases and J by 1 base, leaving 6 bases between them.